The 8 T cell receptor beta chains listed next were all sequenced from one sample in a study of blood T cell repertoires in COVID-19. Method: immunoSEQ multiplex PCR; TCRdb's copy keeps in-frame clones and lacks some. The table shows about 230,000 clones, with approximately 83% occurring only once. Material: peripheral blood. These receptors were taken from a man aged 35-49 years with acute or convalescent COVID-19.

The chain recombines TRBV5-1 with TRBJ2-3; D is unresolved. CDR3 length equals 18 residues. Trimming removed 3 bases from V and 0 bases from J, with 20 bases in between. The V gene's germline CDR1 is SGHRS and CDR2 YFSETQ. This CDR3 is CASSSKISSAFSTDTQYF. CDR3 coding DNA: TGCGCCAGCAGCTCCAAAATCTCCTCTGCGTTTAGCACAGATACGCAGTATTTT.

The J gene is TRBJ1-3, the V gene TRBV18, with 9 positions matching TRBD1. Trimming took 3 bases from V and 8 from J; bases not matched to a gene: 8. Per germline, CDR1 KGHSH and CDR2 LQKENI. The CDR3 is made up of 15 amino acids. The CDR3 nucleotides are TGTGCCAGCTCACCGGGACAGGGCCCGACCTACACCATATATTTT. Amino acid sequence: CASSPGQGPTYTIYF.

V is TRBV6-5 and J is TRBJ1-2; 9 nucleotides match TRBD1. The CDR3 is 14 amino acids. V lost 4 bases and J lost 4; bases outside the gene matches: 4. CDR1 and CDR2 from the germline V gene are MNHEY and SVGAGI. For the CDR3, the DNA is TGTGCCAGCAGTTTAGACAGGGGGGGCTATGGCTACACCTTC. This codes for CASSLDRGGYGYTF.

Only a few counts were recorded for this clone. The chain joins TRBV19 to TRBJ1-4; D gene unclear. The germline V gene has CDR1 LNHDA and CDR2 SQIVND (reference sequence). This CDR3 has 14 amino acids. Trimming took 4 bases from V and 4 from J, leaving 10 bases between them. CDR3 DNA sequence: TGTGCCAGTAGTACCGGAGAGTTTAATGAAAAACTGTTTTTT. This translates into CASSTGEFNEKLFF. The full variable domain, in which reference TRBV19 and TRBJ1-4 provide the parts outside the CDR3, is DGGITQSPKYLFRKEGQNVTLSCEQNLNHDAMYWYRQDPGQGLRLIYYSQIVNDFQKGDIAEGYSVSREKKESFPLTVTSAQKNPTAFYLCASSTGEFNEKLFFGSGTQLSVL.

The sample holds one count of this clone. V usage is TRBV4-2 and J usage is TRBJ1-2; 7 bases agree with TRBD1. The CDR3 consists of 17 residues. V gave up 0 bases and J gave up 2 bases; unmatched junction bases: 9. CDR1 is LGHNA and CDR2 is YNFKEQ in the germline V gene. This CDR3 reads CASSQERDSVINYGYTF. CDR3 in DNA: TGTGCCAGCAGCCAAGAAAGGGACAGCGTAATCAACTATGGCTACACCTTC.

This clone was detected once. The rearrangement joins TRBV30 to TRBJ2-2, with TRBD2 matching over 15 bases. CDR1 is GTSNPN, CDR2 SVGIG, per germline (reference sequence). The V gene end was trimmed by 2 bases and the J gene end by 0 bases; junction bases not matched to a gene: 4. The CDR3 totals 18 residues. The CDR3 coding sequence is TGTGCCTGGAGTCGAGGACTAGCGGGAGGGCCGAACACCGGGGAGCTGTTTTTT. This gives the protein CAWSRGLAGGPNTGELFF.

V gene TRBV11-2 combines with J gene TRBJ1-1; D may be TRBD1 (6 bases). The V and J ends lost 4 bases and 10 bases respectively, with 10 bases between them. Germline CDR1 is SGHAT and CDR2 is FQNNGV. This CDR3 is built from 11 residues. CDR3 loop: CASSYRQAAFF. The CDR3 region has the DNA TGTGCCAGCAGCTACCGACAGGCAGCTTTCTTT.

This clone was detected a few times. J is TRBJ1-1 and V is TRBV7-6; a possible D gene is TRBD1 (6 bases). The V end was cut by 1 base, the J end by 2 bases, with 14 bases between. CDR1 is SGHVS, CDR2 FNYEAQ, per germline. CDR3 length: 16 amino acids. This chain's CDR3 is CASSLGIGQLNTEAFF. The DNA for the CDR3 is TGTGCCAGCAGCTTAGGGATCGGACAGCTAAACACTGAAGCTTTCTTT.